The clone carrying this T cell receptor (beta chain) has a single count. The antigen is undetermined. The CDR3 runs 14 residues. Germline lookup yields CDR1 KGHSH and CDR2 LQKENI. Trimming cost V 5 bases and J 7 bases; bases outside gene matches: 11. Measured with immunoSEQ multiplex PCR; TCRdb has only the in-frame clones, and not every one. The sample lists 90,000 to 110,000 clones; 91% were seen once. This sample stems from a study of T cell responses to AZD1222 COVID-19 vaccine. Study results and caveats: There were repertoire samples only from the period after the peak T cell response. Nearly half of unique spike-specific TCRs reportedly avoided B.1.351 and B.1.1.7 mutated regions. The donor group comprised mostly white British people and more females; the analysis possibly underestimated clonal diversity. Only 5 or 6 people who got AZD1222 tested seropositive at baseline.

The genes are TRBV18 and TRBJ2-7; TRBD1 aligns across 7 bases. The sequencing used peripheral blood, collected on day 0 of AZD1222 vaccination. This TCR was sampled from an adult in good health. This CDR3 reads CASSSRQGLGEQYF. The CDR3 bases are TGTGCCAGCTCATCGCGACAGGGATTGGGAGAGCAGTACTTC.